A single sample is the source of the 23 T cell receptor beta chains below, sequenced in a study of T cells after yellow fever vaccination (dated by TCRdb to between 2017 and 2020). Explained via the paper, the treatment or condition label denotes: live attenuated yellow fever vaccine strain. Libraries were prepared through 5' RACE. Instrument on record: Illumina NovaSeq 6000. The public reads were reanalyzed by TCRdb: fastp trimming at Q25, MiXCR alignment, in-frame beta chains only. Each entry is one CDR3 protein sequence, shown with its most common DNA and genes. Here the sample has 300,000 to 350,000 distinct CDR3 sequences; 4% occur a single time. The ten largest account for 20% to 25% of the sample. Here the sequenced sample was PBMCs, taken 5 days after the yellow fever booster vaccination. The receptors here all came from a young man who received the YFV17D yellow fever vaccine.

The chain recombines TRBV11-2 with TRBJ2-7; 9 bases align to TRBD1. V shed 5 bases, J shed 3 bases, and the junction held 8 bases outside the gene matches. CDR3 size: 15 residues. CDR1 and CDR2 (germline): SGHAT, FQNNGV. The CDR3 region is CASSGPGDRVYEQYF. The CDR3 coding sequence is TGTGCCAGCAGCGGACCTGGGGACAGGGTCTACGAGCAGTACTTC.

This clonotype was seen more than once but under ten times. The chain couples TRBV27 to TRBJ2-5, with D possibly matching TRBD2 (6 bases). V lost 5 bases, J lost 5 bases, and 12 bases lay in between. The germline CDR1 and CDR2 sequences are MNHEY and SMNVEV (reference sequence). This CDR3 is built from 13 residues. Written as DNA, the CDR3 is TGTGCCAGCAGTACTAGCTCGGCTGAGACCCAGTACTTC. Its translation is CASSTSSAETQYF.

This clonotype was counted only a few times. The V and J genes are TRBV24-1 and TRBJ1-1; D ambiguous. This CDR3 has 13 amino acids. Trimming took 3 bases from V and 8 from J, leaving 12 bases between them. CDR1 KGHDR and CDR2 SFDVKD come from the germline V gene. The CDR3 coding sequence is TGTGCCACCAGTGATACCAACAGTCCCGAAGCTTTCTTT. Translation gives CATSDTNSPEAFF.

V gene TRBV12-3 or TRBV12-4 combines with J gene TRBJ2-3, with D tentatively TRBD2 (6 bases). This CDR3 comprises 18 residues. V gave up 6 bases and J gave up 2 bases, with 24 bases separating them. CDR3 coding DNA: TGTGCCAGCAGCGATATGACTAAGGGAGCGGGCCTCACAGATACGCAGTATTTT. Encoded protein: CASSDMTKGAGLTDTQYF.

This clonotype was detected only a few times. This chain links TRBV7-9 with TRBJ2-3; D is unclear. V lost 1 base, J lost 0 bases, and 8 bases lay in between. CDR3 length: 15 amino acids. CDR1 is SEHNR, CDR2 FQNEAQ, per germline (reference sequence). In DNA form, the CDR3 reads TGTGCCAGCAGCTTAGACAACGGGAGCACAGATACGCAGTATTTT. This sequence encodes CASSLDNGSTDTQYF.

This clonotype was seen only a few times. The rearrangement uses TRBV7-2 and TRBJ1-2; D is perhaps TRBD1 (5 bases). V lost 3 bases, J lost 4 bases, and 12 bases lay in between. The germline V gene encodes CDR1 SGHTA and CDR2 FQGNSA. The CDR3 runs to 14 residues. In DNA form, the CDR3 reads TGTGCCAGCAGCTTGGGGCCTGGATCCTATGGCTACACCTTC. This translates into CASSLGPGSYGYTF.

This clonotype was observed a few times. The chain couples TRBV4-2 to TRBJ2-3, with TRBD2 as a possible D gene (7 bases). V lost 4 bases to trimming and J lost 9 bases, with 8 bases between them. This CDR3 comprises 11 residues. Germline V gives CDR1 LGHNA, CDR2 YNFKEQ. The chain's CDR3 is CASSPGGTQYF. The CDR3 bases are TGTGCCAGCAGCCCGGGGGGCACGCAGTATTTT.

This clonotype was observed a few times. This chain joins TRBV7-7 and TRBJ2-2; 7 bases match TRBD1. Trimming took 5 bases from V and 12 from J; bases not matched to a gene: 9. The CDR3 has 13 residues. Germline lookup yields CDR1 SSHAT and CDR2 FNYEAQ (reference sequence). CDR3 sequence: CASSPPDRSKLFF. The CDR3, as DNA: TGTGCCAGCAGCCCACCGGACAGGTCGAAGCTGTTTTTT.

A few counts support this clonotype. The chain carries TRBV14 and TRBJ2-5; D ambiguous. V shed 0 bases and J shed 6 bases, with 17 bases lying between them. The CDR3 totals 16 residues. CDR1 is SGHDN, CDR2 FVKESK, per germline. The CDR3 sequence is CASSQDLPRAAKTQYF. The DNA of the CDR3 is TGTGCCAGCAGCCAAGATCTTCCAAGGGCGGCAAAGACCCAGTACTTC.

The chain uses TRBV3-1 and TRBJ2-3; D remains ambiguous. Looked up from germline, CDR1 is LGHDT and CDR2 is YNNKEL (reference sequence). V dropped 1 base and J dropped 7 bases, with 6 bases sitting between them. The CDR3 length is 12 residues. The CDR3 is CASSQVRYTQYF. For the CDR3, the DNA is TGTGCCAGCAGCCAAGTCCGGTATACGCAGTATTTT.

The table lists this clonotype with many counts. Germline is not matched at one junction end, which may reflect a read error. The chain has TRBV29-1 and TRBJ2-4; D remains unclear. The CDR3 runs 14 residues. CDR1 is SQVTM, CDR2 ANQGSEA, per germline. CDR3 in DNA: TGCAGCGTTGTCCGAAGGAATGCGAAAATGTTTCGAAGCTTC. Residues: CSVVRRNAKMFRSF.

A few counts support this clonotype. This CDR3 is CASSFQGAGYTF. CDR3 DNA sequence: TGTGCCAGCAGCTTTCAGGGCGCTGGCTACACCTTC. The chain is built from TRBV7-2 and TRBJ1-2; tentative D call: TRBD1 (5 bases). The V end lost 3 bases, the J end lost 7 bases, and 9 bases lay between the germline ends. Germline CDR1 and CDR2: SGHTA and FQGNSA. This CDR3 is built from 12 residues.

This clonotype has a handful of counts. The CDR3 sequence is CASSSFGREQRYTF. For the CDR3, the DNA is TGTGCCAGCAGCTCCTTTGGACGGGAGCAGCGGTACACCTTC. The chain combines TRBV6-2 or TRBV6-3 with TRBJ1-2; D is uncertain. Trimming removed 6 bases from V and 11 bases from J, with 22 bases in between. The CDR3 loop spans 14 amino acids. Per germline, CDR1 MNHEY and CDR2 SVGEGT.

This clonotype has a handful of counts. The chain uses TRBV4-1 and TRBJ2-1; D possibly corresponds to TRBD1 (6 bases). Trimming removed 2 bases from V and 5 bases from J, with 13 bases in between. Germline CDR1 reads MGHRA; CDR2 reads YSYEKL. The CDR3 length is 15 residues. CDR3 nucleotide sequence: TGCGCCAGCAGCCAAAGGACAGTCTCTAACAATGAGCAGTTCTTC. It yields the protein CASSQRTVSNNEQFF.

This rearrangement joins TRBV5-4 to TRBJ2-3; 9 bases match TRBD2. Germline V gives CDR1 SGHNT, CDR2 YYREEE (reference sequence). Germline trimming cut 4 bases from V and 0 bases from J; bases unmatched to any gene: 9. The CDR3 totals 17 residues. CDR3 residues: CASSHGLALSSTDTQYF. In DNA form, the CDR3 reads TGTGCCAGCAGCCACGGACTAGCGTTGTCTAGCACAGATACGCAGTATTTT.

The chain uses TRBV23-1 and TRBJ2-7, with unresolved D. TRBV23-1 belongs to the ORF category, with a function that is uncertain. This CDR3 is 14 amino acids long. V was cut by 5 bases and J by 2 bases, with 13 bases left in between. CDR3 bases: TGCGCCAGCAGTACTACCCCTGTCGCCTACGAGCAGTACTTC. This encodes CASSTTPVAYEQYF.

The V gene is TRBV7-8, the J gene TRBJ1-2; 7 bases match TRBD1. The J segment lost 5 bases and the V segment lost 5 bases, leaving 8 bases of the junction unmatched. Germline lookup yields CDR1 SGHVS and CDR2 FQNEAQ. This CDR3 region has 14 residues. The CDR3 sequence is CASSHRDSRYGYTF. CDR3 nucleotides: TGTGCCAGCAGCCACCGGGACAGTCGTTATGGCTACACCTTC.

This clonotype has at least ten counts. The chain uses TRBV7-6 and TRBJ2-6, with D tentatively TRBD2 (6 bases). The CDR3 extends over 18 amino acids. CDR1 is SGHVS, CDR2 FNYEAQ, per germline. Trimming left V 0 bases short and J 1 base short, with 13 bases between. This CDR3 is CASSLAGGITSGANVLTF. The DNA for the CDR3 is TGTGCCAGCAGCTTAGCAGGCGGGATTACATCTGGGGCCAACGTCCTGACTTTC.

This clonotype was seen repeatedly, ten times or more. This chain connects TRBV4-3 to TRBJ2-3; TRBD2 is a possible D gene (6 bases). The V gene lost 4 bases and the J gene lost 5 bases, with 16 bases spanning the gap. Germline V gene lookup returns CDR1 LGHNA and CDR2 YSLEER. The CDR3 length is 15 residues. CDR3 nucleotides: TGCGCCAGCAGCCGAATCGGGAGAAACGGAGATACGCAGTATTTT. Protein sequence: CASSRIGRNGDTQYF.

The chain carries TRBV5-1 and TRBJ2-5, with no clear D. The germline gives CDR1 SGHRS, CDR2 YFSETQ. The CDR3 length is 17 residues. The germline V and J ends were trimmed by 4 bases and 5 bases, with 24 bases remaining between them. CDR3 bases: TGCGCCAGCAGCCCAGCCCTCGACTCCCGAGTGGGGGAGACCCAGTACTTC. This gives the protein CASSPALDSRVGETQYF.

The V and J genes are TRBV7-3 and TRBJ2-1, with 10 bases matching TRBD1. Germline lookup yields CDR1 SGHTA and CDR2 FQGTGA. There are 15 residues in the CDR3. V lost 8 bases and J lost 2; bases outside the gene matches: 6. The CDR3 sequence: CASGVGQGPYNEQFF. DNA for the CDR3: TGTGCCAGCGGGGTGGGACAGGGGCCCTACAATGAGCAGTTCTTC.

The gene calls are TRBV7-9 and TRBJ1-6; D unresolved. With 5 bases removed from V and 6 bases from J, the gap between germline ends came to 14 bases. This CDR3 comprises 15 residues. CDR1 and CDR2 from the germline V gene are SEHNR and FQNEAQ (reference sequence). DNA for the CDR3: TGTGCCAGCAGCCCCTCAGACACGTTTAATTCACCCCTCCACTTT. This translates into CASSPSDTFNSPLHF.

Only a few counts were recorded for this clonotype. V and J are TRBV5-1 and TRBJ1-1, with a tentative D call TRBD1 (6 bases). The CDR3 spans 14 residues. CDR1 SGHRS and CDR2 YFSETQ come from the germline V gene. V lost 5 bases and J 1 base, leaving 12 bases between the germline ends. CDR3 sequence: CASSSGQSNTEAFF. The CDR3, as DNA: TGCGCCAGCAGTTCCGGACAGTCGAACACTGAAGCTTTCTTT.